The 29 T cell receptor beta chains in this list originate from one sample, sequenced in a study of glioma-infiltrating T cells after dendritic cell vaccination. Time point in this sample: after dendritic cell vaccination, including at tumor progression/relapse. Method: immunoSEQ multiplex PCR; TCRdb's copy keeps in-frame clones and lacks some. Altogether 50,000 to 55,000 clones are present, about 89% being singletons, with the ten largest covering 5.3%. Sequenced material: blood, taken after dendritic cell vaccination. The receptors derive from a human donor with glioblastoma.

The J gene is TRBJ2-7, the V gene TRBV30, with D possibly being TRBD2 (7 bases). Germline loops: CDR1 GTSNPN, CDR2 SVGIG (reference sequence). V was pared by 2 bases and J by 6 bases, with 17 bases between. The CDR3 sequence is 14 residues long. The CDR3 sequence is CAWSTGGHLGEQYF. The CDR3 bases are TGTGCCTGGAGTACCGGGGGGCATCTAGGCGAGCAGTACTTC.

To note about this clone: This sample includes further DNA sequences coding for the same CDR3. The chain is built from TRBV10-3 and TRBJ1-1, with D possibly being TRBD1 (6 bases). V shed 6 bases and J shed 1 base, with 9 bases lying between them. Germline CDR1 ENHRY, CDR2 SYGVKD. The CDR3 is 13 residues long. The CDR3 DNA follows: TGTGCCATCAGGACAGGCGGGAACACTGAAGCTTTCTTT. This codes for CAIRTGGNTEAFF.

The chain links TRBV6-5 to TRBJ2-7, with a possible D match to TRBD1 (6 bases). Trimming took off 6 bases at V and 7 bases at J, with 22 bases between the two ends. The CDR3 covers 15 residues. The germline CDR1 and CDR2 sequences are MNHEY and SVGAGI. The CDR3: CASRRSGTYAFEQYF. As DNA, the CDR3 is TGTGCCAGCAGGAGATCAGGGACATACGCTTTTGAGCAGTACTTC.

The chain has TRBV30 and TRBJ2-5, with 12 bases lining up with TRBD2. The CDR3 totals 15 residues. The germline gives CDR1 GTSNPN, CDR2 SVGIG (reference sequence). V trimming: 3 bases; J trimming: 3 bases; junction bases outside the gene matches: 5. As DNA, the CDR3 is TGTGCCTGGAGCCCTAGCGGGAGGGCCAAAGAGACCCAGTACTTC. Protein: CAWSPSGRAKETQYF. The entire variable domain, with the rest obtained from reference TRBV30 and TRBJ2-5, is as follows: SQTIHQWPATLVQPVGSPLSLECTVEGTSNPNLYWYRQAAGRGLQLLFYSVGIGQISSEVPQNLSASRPQDRQFILSSKKLLLSDSGFYLCAWSPSGRAKETQYFGPGTRLLVL.

V usage is TRBV5-8 and J usage is TRBJ1-4; TRBD1 matches 7 bases. V shed 0 bases and J 7 bases; nucleotides not matched to a gene: 9. The germline gives CDR1 SGHTS, CDR2 YDEGEE. The CDR3 sequence is 16 residues long. The CDR3 loop is CASSLGGGGGGEKLFF. In DNA, the CDR3 is TGTGCCAGCAGCTTGGGAGGAGGGGGCGGTGGTGAAAAACTGTTTTTT.

The chain carries TRBV30 and TRBJ2-7; 7 bases are shared with TRBD2. The trim removed 2 bases at V and 2 bases at J, leaving 12 bases unmatched. CDR3 length: 16 residues. CDR1 and CDR2 (germline): GTSNPN, SVGIG (reference sequence). CDR3 amino acids: CAWSPKGSGAAYEQYF. CDR3 sequence (DNA): TGTGCCTGGAGTCCAAAAGGGAGCGGGGCCGCCTACGAGCAGTACTTC.

The rearrangement uses TRBV7-8 and TRBJ2-1; the D gene is possibly TRBD1 (5 bases). The CDR3 extends over 12 amino acids. V dropped 6 bases and J dropped 10 bases, with 13 bases sitting between them. Germline CDR1 and CDR2: SGHVS and FQNEAQ. DNA for the CDR3: TGTGCCAGCAGATCAGAAGGGGTCGAGCAGTTCTTC. Encoded protein: CASRSEGVEQFF.

J is TRBJ2-6 and V is TRBV19; TRBD2 might be the D (5 bases). V was trimmed by 10 bases and J by 0 bases, leaving 19 bases between them. The CDR3 loop spans 17 amino acids. Germline-derived CDR1 and CDR2 are LNHDA and SQIVND (reference sequence). The CDR3 is CATRGLYIVSGANVLTF. The CDR3 nucleotides read TGTGCCACCCGGGGTCTCTACATAGTCTCTGGGGCCAACGTCCTGACTTTC. Drawing the rest from reference TRBV19 and TRBJ2-6, the complete variable domain is DGGITQSPKYLFRKEGQNVTLSCEQNLNHDAMYWYRQDPGQGLRLIYYSQIVNDFQKGDIAEGYSVSREKKESFPLTVTSAQKNPTAFYLCATRGLYIVSGANVLTFGAGSRLTVL.

The rearrangement uses TRBV9 and TRBJ2-1, with D hard to call. V dropped 0 bases and J dropped 5 bases, with 15 bases sitting between them. There are 16 residues in the CDR3. Germline CDR1 reads SGDLS; CDR2 reads YYNGEE. CDR3 in amino acids: CASSVVSLNPNNEQFF. Written as DNA, the CDR3 is TGTGCCAGCAGCGTAGTATCCCTAAACCCCAACAATGAGCAGTTCTTC.

The chain combines TRBV20-1 with TRBJ2-7; D is unclear. The CDR3 loop spans 11 amino acids. V was trimmed by 2 bases and J by 3 bases, leaving 5 bases between them. Germline CDR1 is DFQATT and CDR2 is SNEGSKA (reference sequence). This CDR3 is CSARNNYEQYF. CDR3 nucleotide sequence: TGCAGTGCTAGAAATAACTACGAGCAGTACTTC.

J is TRBJ1-2 and V is TRBV11-2; 7 bases match TRBD1. Losses at the gene ends were 5 bases for V and 6 bases for J; bases not matched to a gene: 12. This CDR3 is built from 15 residues. The V gene's germline CDR1 is SGHAT and CDR2 FQNNGV. The CDR3 DNA follows: TGTGCCAGCAGCGTAAAATCCGGGACAGACGATGGCTACACCTTC. Its translation: CASSVKSGTDDGYTF.

The rearrangement links TRBV10-3 to TRBJ2-7; D perhaps matches TRBD1 (6 bases). The germline gives CDR1 ENHRY, CDR2 SYGVKD. The ends were cut back, 8 bases at V and 4 bases at J, with 9 bases in the middle. This CDR3 comprises 11 residues. The chain's CDR3 is CAIGDTYEQYF. DNA of the CDR3: TGTGCCATCGGGGACACTTACGAGCAGTACTTC.

The rearrangement links TRBV18 to TRBJ1-5; 7 bases match TRBD1. Germline lookup yields CDR1 KGHSH and CDR2 LQKENI. V was pared by 6 bases and J by 3 bases, with 8 bases of the junction left unmatched. This CDR3 contains 15 residues. The CDR3 region is CASSPAGQNNQPQHF. In DNA, the CDR3 is TGTGCCAGCTCCCCAGCGGGACAGAACAATCAGCCCCAGCATTTT.

This clone was observed a single time. This chain uses TRBV7-9 with TRBJ2-1; D not certain. Germline V gene data show CDR1 as SEHNR and CDR2 as FQNEAQ (reference sequence). CDR3 length: 14 amino acids. V was cut by 5 bases and J by 3 bases, with 11 bases left in between. The CDR3 coding sequence is TGTGCCAGCAGCGTACTACTCGACTACAATGAGCAGTTCTTC. It encodes CASSVLLDYNEQFF.

The rearrangement uses TRBV6-5 and TRBJ2-1, with 10 bases identical to TRBD2. The CDR3 has 13 amino acids. V lost 6 bases to trimming and J lost 5 bases; unmatched junction nucleotides: 1. Germline lookup yields CDR1 MNHEY and CDR2 SVGAGI. The CDR3 reads CASRGLANNEQFF. CDR3 coding DNA: TGTGCCAGCAGGGGACTAGCGAACAATGAGCAGTTCTTC.

Concerning this clone: Compared with germline, one end of the junction differs, possibly owing to a read error. The CDR3 is CASTETLAPNTGELFF. CDR3 DNA: TGTGCCAGCACTGAAACCCTGGCCCCGAACACCGGGGAGCTGTTTTTT. The rearrangement uses TRBV6-1 and TRBJ2-2; D remains ambiguous. CDR1 is MNHNS and CDR2 is SASEGT in the germline V gene. CDR3 length equals 16 residues.

The chain joins TRBV19 to TRBJ1-1, with D possibly being TRBD1 (5 bases). This CDR3 comprises 11 residues. Trimming took 7 bases from V and 8 from J, leaving 11 bases between them. Germline lookup yields CDR1 LNHDA and CDR2 SQIVND (reference sequence). CDR3 bases: TGTGCCAGTACCAGGGCGCGGGAAGCTTTCTTT. Its protein product is CASTRAREAFF. Full variable domain (remainder filled in from reference TRBV19 and TRBJ1-1): DGGITQSPKYLFRKEGQNVTLSCEQNLNHDAMYWYRQDPGQGLRLIYYSQIVNDFQKGDIAEGYSVSREKKESFPLTVTSAQKNPTAFYLCASTRAREAFFGQGTRLTVV.

This clone was detected only once. The V call is TRBV5-4, the J call TRBJ2-7, with 9 positions matching TRBD1. V shed 4 bases, J shed 3 bases, and the junction held 11 bases outside the gene matches. There are 16 residues in the CDR3. CDR1 SGHNT and CDR2 YYREEE come from the germline V gene (reference sequence). The CDR3 protein is CASSPTGDRANYEQYF. The CDR3 DNA sequence: TGTGCCAGCAGCCCTACCGGGGACAGGGCAAACTACGAGCAGTACTTC.

This clone has only one observation. V gene TRBV29-1 combines with J gene TRBJ2-1; TRBD2 aligns across 11 bases. Germline values: CDR1 SQVTM, CDR2 ANQGSEA. The V gene end was trimmed by 6 bases and the J gene end by 7 bases; junction bases not matched to a gene: 11. The CDR3 is made up of 15 amino acids. The CDR3 sequence is CSVSHFGTSGNEQFF. CDR3 bases: TGCAGCGTCTCACACTTCGGGACTAGCGGTAATGAGCAGTTCTTC.

The gene calls are TRBV5-4 and TRBJ2-7; D is ambiguous. The V gene lost 1 base and the J gene lost 6 bases, with 5 bases spanning the gap. This CDR3 spans 11 amino acids. Per the germline V gene, CDR1 is SGHNT and CDR2 is YYREEE (reference sequence). The CDR3: CASSLRREQYF. The CDR3 DNA reads TGTGCCAGCAGCTTGCGTCGCGAGCAGTACTTC.

Written as DNA, the CDR3 is TGCGCCAGCAGCTTGGGCGGGAGTCACTCCGGGGAGCTGTTTTTT. This gives the protein CASSLGGSHSGELFF. The rearrangement joins TRBV5-1 to TRBJ2-2; the match to TRBD2 covers 7 bases. Germline V gives CDR1 SGHRS, CDR2 YFSETQ. V lost 0 bases, J lost 6 bases, and 5 bases stayed unmatched. CDR3 size: 15 residues. Full variable domain (remainder filled in from reference TRBV5-1 and TRBJ2-2): KAGVTQTPRYLIKTRGQQVTLSCSPISGHRSVSWYQQTPGQGLQFLFEYFSETQRNKGNFPGRFSGRQFSNSRSEMNVSTLELGDSALYLCASSLGGSHSGELFFGEGSRLTVL.

This clone was recorded once. The chain has TRBV4-2 and TRBJ1-1; D is uncertain. V lost 5 bases, J lost 1 base, and 14 bases lay in between. The CDR3 covers 15 residues. CDR1 is LGHNA, CDR2 YNFKEQ, per germline. CDR3 sequence (DNA): TGTGCCAGCAGCTCCGCGGGCTCAACGAACACTGAAGCTTTCTTT. This codes for CASSSAGSTNTEAFF.

This clone was seen only once. The chain links TRBV28 to TRBJ2-3; TRBD2 agrees at 7 bases. Trimming at V came to 8 bases and at J to 4 bases, leaving 18 bases not matched to a gene. Germline V gene data show CDR1 as MDHEN and CDR2 as SYDVKM. The CDR3 is 17 residues long. In DNA form, the CDR3 reads TGTGCCAGCGGGGTCCCGTATGGCGGGAGTCCCCCAGATACGCAGTATTTT. Its protein is CASGVPYGGSPPDTQYF. Looking up the rest from reference TRBV28 and TRBJ2-3 gives the full variable domain: DVKVTQSSRYLVKRTGEKVFLECVQDMDHENMFWYRQDPGLGLRLIYFSYDVKMKEKGDIPEGYSVSREKKERFSLILESASTNQTSMYLCASGVPYGGSPPDTQYFGPGTRLTVL.

This chain links TRBV14 with TRBJ2-1, with D uncertain. V lost 0 bases, J lost 3 bases, and 9 bases lay in between. There are 15 residues in the CDR3. Germline CDR1 reads SGHDN; CDR2 reads FVKESK. The CDR3 bases are TGTGCCAGCAGCCAAGACCGACGAGGCTACAATGAGCAGTTCTTC. Encoded protein: CASSQDRRGYNEQFF.

The chain is built from TRBV9 and TRBJ1-3; D unclear. Trimming took 3 bases from V and 0 from J, leaving 7 bases between them. From germline, CDR1 is SGDLS and CDR2 YYNGEE. This CDR3 comprises 14 residues. The CDR3 coding sequence is TGTGCCAGCAGCGAAGCGAACTCTGGAAACACCATATATTTT. The encoded protein is CASSEANSGNTIYF.

CDR3 nucleotides: TGTGCCATCAGCACCGCAGGTGTGGGTCGAGAGCAGTACTTC. Amino acid sequence: CAISTAGVGREQYF. The rearrangement joins TRBV10-3 to TRBJ2-7; D remains unclear. From germline, CDR1 is ENHRY and CDR2 SYGVKD. The CDR3 contains 14 residues. V was cut by 6 bases and J by 7 bases, with 19 bases left in between.

The CDR3 loop reads CAILFQGASGYTF. CDR3 sequence (DNA): TGTGCCATCCTCTTCCAGGGGGCGTCCGGCTACACCTTC. This chain links TRBV2 with TRBJ1-2, with TRBD1 identical over 8 bases. From germline, CDR1 is SNHLY and CDR2 FYNNEI. Trimming cost V 10 bases and J 8 bases; bases outside gene matches: 12. This CDR3 is built from 13 residues.

This chain uses TRBV6-1 with TRBJ2-2; tentatively, D is TRBD2 (5 bases). CDR3 length: 15 residues. The V end was cut by 7 bases, the J end by 1 base, with 13 bases between. The germline CDR1 and CDR2 sequences are MNHNS and SASEGT. CDR3 region: CASTFDRGNTGELFF. In DNA form, the CDR3 reads TGTGCCAGCACCTTTGATCGGGGGAACACCGGGGAGCTGTTTTTT.

The chain couples TRBV5-1 to TRBJ2-2; 11 bases are a match to TRBD2. CDR3 length equals 15 residues. Trimming removed 5 bases from V and 8 bases from J; junction bases left unmatched: 8. Germline lookup yields CDR1 SGHRS and CDR2 YFSETQ. CDR3 residues: CASRKQLAGEGELFF. The CDR3 DNA reads TGCGCCAGCAGGAAACAACTAGCGGGAGAGGGGGAGCTGTTTTTT.